This T cell receptor beta chain originates from a study of Tregs in tolerant kidney transplant recipients. The table came from immunoSEQ multiplex PCR; TCRdb's copy has only in-frame clones and leaves some out. The data contain some 68,000 clones, less than 90% of them singletons. V was clipped by 4 bases and J by 0 bases, with 14 bases between them. In germline, CDR1 is SGHNT, CDR2 YYREEE (reference sequence). This CDR3 is 16 amino acids long. The sequence was collected from a human donor in good health. This chain joins TRBV5-4 and TRBJ1-3, with D possibly TRBD1 on 5 matching bases. The sequenced sample consisted of CD4+ T cells from blood. This CDR3 reads CASSRDGGTSGNTIYF. The CDR3 coding sequence is TGTGCCAGCAGCCGTGACGGAGGGACCTCTGGAAACACCATATATTTT.